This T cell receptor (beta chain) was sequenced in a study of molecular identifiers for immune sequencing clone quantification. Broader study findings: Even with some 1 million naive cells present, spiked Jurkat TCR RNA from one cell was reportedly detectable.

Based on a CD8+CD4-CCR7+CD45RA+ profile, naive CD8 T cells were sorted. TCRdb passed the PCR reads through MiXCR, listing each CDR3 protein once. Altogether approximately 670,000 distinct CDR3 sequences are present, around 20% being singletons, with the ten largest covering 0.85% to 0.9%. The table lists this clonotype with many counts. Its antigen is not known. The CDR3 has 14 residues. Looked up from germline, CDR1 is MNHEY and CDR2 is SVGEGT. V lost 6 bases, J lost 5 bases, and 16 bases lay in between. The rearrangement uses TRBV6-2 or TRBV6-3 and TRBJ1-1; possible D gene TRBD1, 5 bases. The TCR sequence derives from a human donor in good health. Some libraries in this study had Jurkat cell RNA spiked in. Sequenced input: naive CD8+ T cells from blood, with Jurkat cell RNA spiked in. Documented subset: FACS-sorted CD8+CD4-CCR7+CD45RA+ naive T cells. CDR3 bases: TGTGCCAGCAGAGACAGCGGCCTTTGGACTGAAGCTTTCTTT. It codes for CASRDSGLWTEAFF.